The 17 T cell receptor beta chains in this list originate from one sample, sequenced in a study of regulatory T cells in long-lasting Graves disease (dated by TCRdb to the early 2020s). The sample's time point label is to be understood as: persistent/refractory GD, antithyroid drugs over 5 years with positive TRAb. For both TCR sequencing and RNA sequencing, RNA was extracted from PBMCs in TRIzol. Library preparation employed multiplex PCR. Sequencer: Illumina HiSeq 4000. CDR3 regions were amplified by Arm-PCR with iRepertoire HTBI primers to construct TCR beta libraries. The public reads were run again by TCRdb, first through fastp at Q25 and then through MiXCR, and only productive beta chains were kept. Rows matching on CDR3 protein sequence are summarized as one entry with the most common DNA and genes. For this sample there are 350,000 to 500,000 distinct CDR3 sequences; around a fifth appear just once. Approximately 14% of the sample is taken by the ten largest.

The material was peripheral blood mononuclear cells (PBMCs), obtained when the disease was refractory, from a patient treated with antithyroid drugs. Source of these receptors: a female donor with Graves disease.

In the case of this clonotype: A much more abundant neighbour one base away suggests this may be a read error. The gene calls are TRBV12-3 or TRBV12-4 and TRBJ1-2, with D perhaps matching TRBD1 (5 bases). The CDR3 spans 14 residues. The CDR3 spells CASSTAGDDYGDTF. The CDR3 DNA reads TGTGCCAGCAGCACAGCCGGGGACGACTATGGCGACACCTTC.

This clonotype was detected only a few times. V and J are TRBV6-1 and TRBJ1-4; 10 nucleotides agree with TRBD1. V shed 4 bases and J 5 bases; nucleotides not matched to a gene: 7. Germline V gene data show CDR1 as MNHNS and CDR2 as SASEGT. CDR3 length: 16 residues. CDR3 sequence: CASSGFGDRGNEKLFF. The CDR3 DNA reads TGTGCCAGCAGTGGGTTTGGGGACAGGGGCAATGAAAAACTGTTTTTT.

This clonotype was seen many times. This chain uses TRBV15 with TRBJ2-2; perhaps TRBD1 as D (6 bases). V lost 1 base to trimming and J lost 7 bases, with 19 bases between them. The CDR3 has 17 residues. Per the germline V gene, CDR1 is LNHNV and CDR2 is YYDKDF (reference sequence). CDR3 nucleotides: TGTGCCACCAGCAGAGGAAGAGGAACAGGGTCTAGCGGGGAGCTGTTTTTT. Translated: CATSRGRGTGSSGELFF.

Ten or more counts support this clonotype. V and J are TRBV28 and TRBJ2-2, with a tentative D call TRBD1 (5 bases). Germline V gene lookup returns CDR1 MDHEN and CDR2 SYDVKM. Trimming took off 3 bases at V and 1 base at J, with 9 bases between the two ends. The CDR3 has 15 residues. The CDR3 sequence is CASSFNTGNTGELFF. The DNA for the CDR3 is TGTGCCAGCAGTTTCAACACAGGGAACACCGGGGAGCTGTTTTTT.

This clonotype was seen many times. The rearrangement uses TRBV30 and TRBJ1-1; 10 bases are a match to TRBD1. V shed 4 bases and J 5 bases; nucleotides not matched to a gene: 4. Germline lookup yields CDR1 GTSNPN and CDR2 SVGIG (reference sequence). CDR3 length equals 13 residues. The DNA for the CDR3 is TGTGCCTGGACCAGACAGGGGGCGACTGAAGCTTTCTTT. Translating gives CAWTRQGATEAFF. Full variable domain (missing parts from reference TRBV30 and TRBJ1-1): SQTIHQWPATLVQPVGSPLSLECTVEGTSNPNLYWYRQAAGRGLQLLFYSVGIGQISSEVPQNLSASRPQDRQFILSSKKLLLSDSGFYLCAWTRQGATEAFFGQGTRLTVV.

J is TRBJ2-5 and V is TRBV4-2; maybe TRBD1 (6 bases). V lost 3 bases and J 2 bases, leaving 13 bases between the germline ends. The CDR3 loop spans 15 amino acids. Germline V gene data show CDR1 as LGHNA and CDR2 as YNFKEQ. Written as DNA, the CDR3 is TGTGCCAGCAGCCAGGCCAGGGACAAACAAGAGACCCAGTACTTC. This encodes CASSQARDKQETQYF.

This clonotype has a single count. V is TRBV28 and J is TRBJ2-7; 8 nucleotides align to TRBD1. Germline CDR1 is MDHEN and CDR2 is SYDVKM. The J segment lost 5 bases and the V segment lost 5 bases, leaving 5 bases of the junction unmatched. This CDR3 has 13 residues. The CDR3 loop is CASSRTGRDEQYF. The CDR3 DNA follows: TGTGCCAGCAGTCGGACAGGGAGAGACGAGCAGTACTTC.

The sample holds many counts of this clonotype. This chain uses TRBV7-8 with TRBJ2-7; 7 positions agree with TRBD2. The germline gives CDR1 SGHVS, CDR2 FQNEAQ. V trimming: 5 bases; J trimming: 5 bases; junction bases outside the gene matches: 12. The CDR3 extends over 15 amino acids. CDR3 nucleotides: TGTGCCAGCAGCGGACGGCCCGGGACTACCGACGAGCAGTACTTC. Translated, it gives CASSGRPGTTDEQYF.

This clonotype came up many times. The chain uses TRBV20-1 and TRBJ2-5; 10 nucleotides line up with TRBD2. The CDR3 length is 14 residues. The V and J ends lost 2 bases and 5 bases, in that order; junction bases with no gene match: 5. Germline CDR1 and CDR2: DFQATT and SNEGSKA (reference sequence). CDR3 sequence: CSARRAGGRETQYF. The CDR3 DNA is TGCAGTGCTAGACGAGCGGGAGGGCGGGAGACCCAGTACTTC.

Only a few counts were recorded for this clonotype. Relative to the germline gene, one junction end is altered; a read error may explain this. V gene TRBV5-1 combines with J gene TRBJ2-1, with D tentatively TRBD2 (6 bases). The CDR3 sequence is 14 residues long. CDR1 and CDR2 (germline): SGHRS, YFSETQ. The CDR3 bases are TGTGCCAGCAGCTTAGCGGAGAGGGACAATGAGCAGTTCTTC. It codes for CASSLAERDNEQFF.

This clonotype was detected only a few times. The V call is TRBV11-3, the J call TRBJ1-5; 7 positions match TRBD1. Germline trimming cut 2 bases from V and 6 bases from J; bases unmatched to any gene: 13. The CDR3 contains 17 residues. CDR1 is SGHNT and CDR2 is YENEEA in the germline V gene. In DNA, the CDR3 is TGTGCCAGCAGCTTAAGCAGCCCGGGACAGCGAACTCAGCCCCAGCATTTT. Protein: CASSLSSPGQRTQPQHF. The variable domain in full, with the rest retrieved from reference TRBV11-3 and TRBJ1-5, is EAGVVQSPRYKIIEKKQPVAFWCNPISGHNTLYWYLQNLGQGPELLIRYENEEAVDDSQLPKDRFSAERLKGVDSTLKIQPAELGDSAVYLCASSLSSPGQRTQPQHFGDGTRLSIL.

The genes are TRBV20-1 and TRBJ1-2, with 9 nucleotides matching TRBD1. V shed 0 bases and J 6 bases; nucleotides not matched to a gene: 5. Germline values: CDR1 DFQATT, CDR2 SNEGSKA (reference sequence). The CDR3 has 14 residues. This CDR3 is CSARDDRGKNGYTF. Here the CDR3 DNA reads TGCAGTGCTAGAGACGACAGGGGGAAGAATGGCTACACCTTC.

V gene TRBV7-6 combines with J gene TRBJ2-2, with D tentatively TRBD1 (6 bases). The ends were cut back, 0 bases at V and 4 bases at J, with 9 bases in the middle. CDR3 length: 15 residues. Germline V gene lookup returns CDR1 SGHVS and CDR2 FNYEAQ. The CDR3: CASSLAGGITGELFF. Written as DNA, the CDR3 is TGTGCCAGCAGCTTAGCAGGGGGTATCACCGGGGAGCTGTTTTTT.

This clonotype was detected only a few times. This chain links TRBV20-1 with TRBJ2-5, with D possibly called TRBD1 or TRBD2 (5 bases each). The ends were cut back, 4 bases at V and 5 bases at J, with 20 bases in the middle. The CDR3 totals 15 residues. Germline lookup yields CDR1 DFQATT and CDR2 SNEGSKA (reference sequence). The CDR3 loop reads CSATPPRGAAETQYF. DNA for the CDR3: TGCAGTGCTACTCCACCGAGGGGAGCTGCGGAGACCCAGTACTTC.

This chain joins TRBV12-3 or TRBV12-4 and TRBJ2-1, with 12 nucleotides matching TRBD2. This CDR3 region has 15 residues. V lost 6 bases to trimming and J lost 2 bases; unmatched junction nucleotides: 2. For the CDR3, the DNA is TGTGCCAGCAGACTAGCGGGAGGCGCCTACAATGAGCAGTTCTTC. Translating it yields CASRLAGGAYNEQFF.

In its sample, this clonotype was seen a few times. CDR3 residues: CASSLAEGTQYF. The CDR3 region has the DNA TGTGCCAGCAGCTTAGCGGAGGGGACCCAGTACTTC. This chain links TRBV7-9 with TRBJ2-5, with D maybe TRBD2 (6 bases). The V gene lost 0 bases and the J gene lost 7 bases, with 6 bases spanning the gap. Germline V gene data show CDR1 as SEHNR and CDR2 as FQNEAQ (reference sequence). The CDR3 consists of 12 residues.

This rearrangement joins TRBV28 to TRBJ1-4; TRBD1 aligns across 10 bases. Germline CDR1 MDHEN, CDR2 SYDVKM. This CDR3 comprises 16 residues. With V trimmed by 4 bases and J by 5 bases, 7 bases remained unmatched. The CDR3, as DNA: TGTGCCAGCAGTTCACCGGGACAGGGGCACAATGAAAAACTGTTTTTT. It yields the protein CASSSPGQGHNEKLFF.